This T cell receptor (beta chain) derives from a study of shared clonotypes between healthy human individuals. Sequencing used immunoSEQ multiplex PCR; TCRdb keeps in-frame clones, though not all of them. The sample lists around 1.9 million clones, about 92% occurring once. Terminally differentiated effector memory CD45RA+ cells were excluded from the naive CD8 cells, which were CD45RO-negative and positively selected for CCR7. The CDR3 spans 12 residues. V lost 2 bases to trimming and J lost 10 bases, with 9 bases between them. CDR1 MDHEN and CDR2 SYDVKM come from the germline V gene. The specimen was naive CD8+ T cells from PBMCs. V is TRBV28 and J is TRBJ2-1, with no clear D. The TCR originated in a man younger than 35 in good health. Some clones in this sample may be carry-over from other donors' samples. CDR3 DNA sequence: TGTGCCAGCAGTTTAGTGGTTCGCGAGCAGTTCTTC. Its translation is CASSLVVREQFF.